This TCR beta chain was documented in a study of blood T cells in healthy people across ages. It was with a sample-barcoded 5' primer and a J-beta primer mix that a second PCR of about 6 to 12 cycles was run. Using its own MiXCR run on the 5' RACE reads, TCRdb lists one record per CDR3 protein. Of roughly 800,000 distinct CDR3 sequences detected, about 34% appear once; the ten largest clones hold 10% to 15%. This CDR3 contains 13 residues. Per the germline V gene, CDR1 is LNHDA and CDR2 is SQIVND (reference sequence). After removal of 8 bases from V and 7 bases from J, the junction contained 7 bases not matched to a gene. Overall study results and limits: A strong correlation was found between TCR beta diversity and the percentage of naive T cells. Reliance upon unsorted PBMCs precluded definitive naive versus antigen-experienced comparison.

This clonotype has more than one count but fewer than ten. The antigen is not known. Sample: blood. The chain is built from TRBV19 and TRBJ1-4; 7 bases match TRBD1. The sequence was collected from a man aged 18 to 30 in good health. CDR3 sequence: CASSQGVREKLFF. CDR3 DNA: TGTGCCAGTTCTCAGGGGGTTCGTGAAAAACTGTTTTTT. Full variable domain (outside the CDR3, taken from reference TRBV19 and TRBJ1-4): DGGITQSPKYLFRKEGQNVTLSCEQNLNHDAMYWYRQDPGQGLRLIYYSQIVNDFQKGDIAEGYSVSREKKESFPLTVTSAQKNPTAFYLCASSQGVREKLFFGSGTQLSVL.